Here is one T cell receptor beta chain with its context. These data belong to a study of blood T cell repertoires in COVID-19. Study information: Samples of COVID-19 (acute and convalescent) were obtained from the United States, Italy and Spain. PBMCs, B-cell-depleted T cells, or T cells provided the cDNA or gDNA that made up the material.

In terms of age and location, participants ranged from roughly 18 to 100 years and lived in 24 US areas. Cohort assignment relied on participant-reported clinical history. The protocol was immunoSEQ multiplex PCR, while the TCRdb copy is restricted to in-frame clones and leaves out a portion. The sample yields about 180,000 clones, around 86% seen once. The CDR3 covers 13 residues. CDR1 and CDR2 from the germline V gene are SEHNR and FQNEAQ (reference sequence). V lost 0 bases and J 7 bases, leaving 10 bases between the germline ends. The receptor comes from a woman aged 30 to 39 who had recovered from COVID-19. The sequencing input was PBMCs or T cells enriched from blood (not recorded which). The gene calls are TRBV7-9 and TRBJ2-7; perhaps TRBD2 as D (5 bases). The CDR3 DNA reads TGTGCCAGCAGCTTAGCGCTAGGCGGGGAGCAGTACTTC. This encodes CASSLALGGEQYF.